These 20 T cell receptor beta chains share one sample of origin, sequenced in a study of blood T cell repertoires in COVID-19. Profiled with immunoSEQ multiplex PCR; TCRdb holds only in-frame clones, not every one. The table shows over 250,000 clones, with roughly 77% occurring only once. Sequencing was done on a sample of peripheral blood. These receptor sequences come from a woman at least 80 years old with acute or convalescent COVID-19.

This sequence joins TRBV3-1 (or the pseudogene TRBV3-2) and TRBJ1-2, with D hard to call. The CDR3 sequence is 17 residues long. Germline CDR1 is LGHDT and CDR2 is YNNKEL (reference sequence). The V end was cut by 1 base, the J end by 10 bases, with 25 bases between. CDR3 in DNA: TGTGCCAGCAGCCAAGGGGCGGGTTTACCCCTCAGTAAGACCTACACCTTC. It specifies CASSQGAGLPLSKTYTF.

The chain links TRBV7-2 to TRBJ2-3; D remains ambiguous. Trimming took off 0 bases at V and 4 bases at J, with 5 bases between the two ends. The CDR3 extends over 13 amino acids. In germline, CDR1 is SGHTA, CDR2 FQGNSA. The DNA for the CDR3 is TGTGCCAGCAGCTTAGCGGCGGCAGATACGCAGTATTTT. Protein product: CASSLAAADTQYF.

This clone appeared a few times. The genes are TRBV4-3 and TRBJ1-3, with D tentatively TRBD1 (5 bases). Germline V gene sequence: CDR1 LGHNA, CDR2 YSLEER. There are 17 residues in the CDR3. The V end lost 0 bases, the J end lost 0 bases, and 12 bases lay between the germline ends. This CDR3 reads CASSQDYGGTSGNTIYF. The CDR3 DNA is TGCGCCAGCAGCCAAGATTACGGGGGAACCTCTGGAAACACCATATATTTT.

This clone has a handful of counts. The chain couples TRBV4-3 to TRBJ2-3; D perhaps matches TRBD2 (6 bases). CDR1 LGHNA and CDR2 YSLEER come from the germline V gene. Trimming took off 4 bases at V and 7 bases at J, with 18 bases between the two ends. This CDR3 is 15 amino acids long. The CDR3 sequence: CASSPGTSTGHTQYF. CDR3 nucleotides: TGCGCCAGCAGCCCGGGGACTTCAACTGGCCATACGCAGTATTTT.

This CDR3 is CASSRTSGTGGYEQYF. The CDR3 DNA reads as TGTGCCAGCAGCCGAACCTCCGGGACAGGGGGCTACGAGCAGTACTTC. The chain uses TRBV27 and TRBJ2-7, with TRBD1 matching 11 bases. CDR1 and CDR2 from the germline V gene are MNHEY and SMNVEV (reference sequence). Unmatched junction bases numbered 10, after V lost 6 bases and J lost 3 bases. This CDR3 has 16 amino acids.

The CDR3 region has the DNA TGCGCCAGCAGCCCCGGGACTAGCGGGAGAAATGAGCAGTTCTTC. Encoded protein: CASSPGTSGRNEQFF. The chain is built from TRBV10-1 and TRBJ2-1; TRBD2 matches 14 bases. Germline loops: CDR1 WNHNN, CDR2 SYGVQD (reference sequence). CDR3 length: 15 amino acids. Trimming removed 6 bases from V and 7 bases from J; junction bases left unmatched: 5.

The chain links TRBV2 to TRBJ2-1; TRBD1 matches at 9 bases. This CDR3 comprises 15 residues. The germline gives CDR1 SNHLY, CDR2 FYNNEI. V was pared by 3 bases and J by 2 bases, with 2 bases of the junction left unmatched. CDR3 DNA: TGTGCCAGCAGTGAGGGACAGGGCGCCTACAATGAGCAGTTCTTC. Its protein is CASSEGQGAYNEQFF.

This chain connects TRBV15 to TRBJ2-5; TRBD2 is a possible D gene (7 bases). V lost 0 bases to trimming and J lost 5 bases, with 22 bases between them. CDR3 length equals 18 residues. CDR1 is LNHNV, CDR2 YYDKDF, per germline (reference sequence). The CDR3 coding sequence is TGTGCCACCAGCAGAGATTCCTCGTGGGAGGGGGGAATGGAGACCCAGTACTTC. It codes for CATSRDSSWEGGMETQYF.

This chain uses TRBV4-1 with TRBJ1-1, with 7 bases identical to TRBD1. Losses at the gene ends were 4 bases for V and 4 bases for J; bases not matched to a gene: 9. Germline CDR1 is MGHRA and CDR2 is YSYEKL. CDR3 length: 15 amino acids. The CDR3 loop is CASSPRQGVGTEAFF. CDR3 DNA: TGCGCCAGCAGCCCCAGACAGGGAGTCGGCACTGAAGCTTTCTTT.

The table lists this clone with a few counts. The chain couples TRBV5-1 to TRBJ1-1; TRBD1 agrees at 7 bases. The CDR3 is made up of 18 amino acids. The germline V gene has CDR1 SGHRS and CDR2 YFSETQ. V shed 4 bases and J 6 bases; nucleotides not matched to a gene: 21. CDR3 coding DNA: TGCGCCAGCAGCCCGTCTCGCTGGTTGTCGACAGGGTCTCCTGAAGCTTTCTTT. Protein sequence: CASSPSRWLSTGSPEAFF.

Details on this clone: The same CDR3 also results from other DNA sequences found in this sample. This chain links TRBV30 with TRBJ2-1; 12 positions agree with TRBD2. CDR3 length: 15 residues. V was clipped by 0 bases and J by 4 bases; unmatched bases: 1. Germline V gene data show CDR1 as GTSNPN and CDR2 as SVGIG (reference sequence). The DNA for the CDR3 is TGTGCCTGGAGTGTTGGGACTAGCGGGTACAATGAGCAGTTCTTC. This sequence encodes CAWSVGTSGYNEQFF.

V gene TRBV29-1 combines with J gene TRBJ2-1; perhaps TRBD1 as D (6 bases). CDR3 length: 15 amino acids. The V end lost 4 bases, the J end lost 4 bases, and 17 bases lay between the germline ends. Germline V gene sequence: CDR1 SQVTM, CDR2 ANQGSEA. Here the CDR3 reads CSVVGQGSLYNEQFF. In DNA, the CDR3 is TGCAGCGTTGTAGGCCAGGGGTCACTATACAATGAGCAGTTCTTC.

The rearrangement links TRBV5-4 to TRBJ2-6; TRBD1 agrees at 8 bases. CDR3 size: 18 residues. CDR1 is SGHNT, CDR2 YYREEE, per germline (reference sequence). V lost 0 bases and J lost 1; bases outside the gene matches: 6. The CDR3 nucleotides are TGTGCCAGCAGCTTGGGGACAGGGTTGGGGTCTGGGGCCAACGTCCTGACTTTC. It codes for CASSLGTGLGSGANVLTF.

V gene TRBV7-2 combines with J gene TRBJ2-3; TRBD2 is a possible D gene (6 bases). Germline V gene sequence: CDR1 SGHTA, CDR2 FQGNSA. Trimming stripped 0 bases from V and 11 bases from J, with 12 bases between. This CDR3 has 13 residues. The DNA of the CDR3 is TGTGCCAGCAGCTTAGCCTTTCGGAGGGAGCAGTATTTT. This gives the protein CASSLAFRREQYF. Together with reference TRBV7-2 and TRBJ2-3, the CDR3 gives the full variable domain: GAGVSQSPSNKVTEKGKDVELRCDPISGHTALYWYRQSLGQGLEFLIYFQGNSAPDKSGLPSDRFSAERTGGSVSTLTIQRTQQEDSAVYLCASSLAFRREQYFGPGTRLTVL.

The V and J genes are TRBV19 and TRBJ1-2; TRBD1 matches 7 bases. Per germline, CDR1 LNHDA and CDR2 SQIVND (reference sequence). Trimming removed 4 bases from V and 5 bases from J; junction bases left unmatched: 13. The CDR3 is 16 residues long. The CDR3 protein is CASSTRTGAENYGYTF. The CDR3 DNA is TGTGCCAGTAGTACCCGAACAGGGGCCGAGAATTATGGCTACACCTTC.

The rearrangement joins TRBV2 to TRBJ2-3; D not resolved. Germline lookup yields CDR1 SNHLY and CDR2 FYNNEI. The CDR3 loop spans 12 amino acids. Trimming took 4 bases from V and 2 from J, leaving 4 bases between them. CDR3 bases: TGTGCCAGCAGTGCAAACACAGATACGCAGTATTTT. Protein sequence: CASSANTDTQYF.

The CDR3, as DNA: TGTGCCAGCAGTTTAGCAGCTTATGGCTACACCTTC. Its translation is CASSLAAYGYTF. The chain is built from TRBV12-3 or TRBV12-4 and TRBJ1-2; D not certain. The V gene lost 0 bases and the J gene lost 5 bases, with 4 bases spanning the gap. CDR3 length equals 12 residues.

The rearrangement uses TRBV6-6 and TRBJ1-4; 7 bases match TRBD1. The germline V gene has CDR1 MNHNY and CDR2 SVGAGI (reference sequence). Unmatched junction bases numbered 13, after V lost 8 bases and J lost 4 bases. The CDR3 loop spans 16 amino acids. The CDR3: CASSSGGRALNEKLFF. The CDR3 DNA sequence: TGTGCCAGCTCGTCAGGGGGAAGGGCTCTTAATGAAAAACTGTTTTTT.

The chain couples TRBV5-1 to TRBJ2-7; TRBD1 might be the D (5 bases). This CDR3 has 14 amino acids. Germline V lookup: CDR1 SGHRS, CDR2 YFSETQ. V dropped 5 bases and J dropped 3 bases, with 15 bases sitting between them. CDR3 in DNA: TGCGCCAGCAGATCGGGCCCAGGGAACTACGAGCAGTACTTC. It specifies CASRSGPGNYEQYF.

The rearrangement uses TRBV4-2 and TRBJ1-1, with D possibly being TRBD1 (6 bases). V dropped 3 bases and J dropped 3 bases, with 14 bases sitting between them. Germline V gene sequence: CDR1 LGHNA, CDR2 YNFKEQ. The length of the CDR3 is 15 residues. Here the CDR3 reads CASSHSYRADTEAFF. CDR3 DNA sequence: TGTGCCAGCAGCCATAGTTACAGGGCGGACACTGAAGCTTTCTTT.